This is a list of T cell receptor beta chains from one sample in a study of T cells in Graves' hyperthyroidism and ophthalmopathy. TCRdb reprocessed the multiplex PCR reads via MiXCR and lists one record per CDR3 protein. The sample holds about 640,000 distinct CDR3 sequences, 20% seen once. Sequencing was done on a sample of blood. These receptors came from a man younger than 45 with Graves' ophthalmopathy. Each CDR3 is given with its conserved first and last residue. A D gene is named only where the DNA matches it firmly. Size is stated for part of the rows, as once, few or many counts, or as a class when the clone is expanded.

cdr3_aa,cdr3_nt,v_call,d_call,clone_size,j_call,cdr3_length
CASSLDRVRGYEQYF,TGTGCCAGCAGCTTAGATCGCGTCAGGGGATACGAGCAGTACTTC,TRBV11-2,NA,many,TRBJ2-7,15
CASSPYGQGAEKLFF,TGCGCCAGCAGCCCATACGGACAGGGGGCTGAAAAACTGTTTTTT,TRBV4-1,TRBD1,NA,TRBJ1-4,15
CASSGLTRTDSGNTIYF,TGTGCCAGCAGCGGGCTAACAAGGACGGACTCTGGAAACACCATATATTTT,TRBV9,NA,few,TRBJ1-3,17
CASSLAPGTGLGDGYTF,TGTGCCAGCAGCCTAGCGCCAGGGACAGGGTTAGGGGATGGCTACACCTTC,TRBV7-2,TRBD1,few,TRBJ1-2,17
CSVEGLAEQFF,TGCAGCGTTGAAGGATTAGCGGAACAGTTCTTC,TRBV29-1,NA,few,TRBJ2-1,11
CASSLDRSPYEQYF,TGTGCCAGCAGCTTGGACCGTAGCCCCTACGAGCAGTACTTC,TRBV5-4,NA,NA,TRBJ2-7,14
CASSHRDQDYEQYF,TGTGCCAGCAGTCACCGGGACCAGGACTACGAGCAGTACTTC,TRBV6-1,NA,NA,TRBJ2-7,14
CASSIENQPQHF,TGTGCCAGTAGTATAGAGAATCAGCCCCAGCATTTT,TRBV19,NA,few,TRBJ1-5,12
CASRGEGLAGFYNEQFF,TGTGCCAGCAGGGGGGAAGGACTAGCGGGATTCTACAATGAGCAGTTCTTC,TRBV6-1,TRBD2,few,TRBJ2-1,17
CASSLKRAGAYEQYF,TGTGCCAGCAGTTTAAAACGGGCGGGTGCCTACGAGCAGTACTTC,TRBV27,NA,NA,TRBJ2-7,15
CASSEARRGGQETQYF,TGTGCCAGCAGTGAAGCGCGGAGGGGGGGACAAGAGACCCAGTACTTC,TRBV6-1,NA,many,TRBJ2-5,16
CASSWTGGSNTEAFF,TGCGCCAGCAGCTGGACAGGGGGGTCGAACACTGAAGCTTTCTTT,TRBV5-1,TRBD1,many,TRBJ1-1,15
CASTAGVSSYEQYF,TGTGCCAGCACGGCGGGCGTAAGCTCCTACGAGCAGTACTTC,TRBV6-2/TRBV6-3,NA,NA,TRBJ2-7,14
CASSSSGRREGTQYF,TGTGCCAGCAGCTCTAGCGGGAGACGGGAGGGGACCCAGTACTTC,TRBV11-2,TRBD2,many,TRBJ2-5,15
CASSVESENYEQYF,TGTGCCAGCAGTGTTGAGTCAGAAAACTACGAGCAGTACTTC,TRBV6-1,NA,few,TRBJ2-7,14
CSASGGEGPYEQYF,TGCAGTGCCTCAGGGGGGGAGGGCCCCTACGAGCAGTACTTC,TRBV20-1,NA,few,TRBJ2-7,14
CSVGGQGGFWGAFF,TGCAGCGTTGGGGGACAGGGCGGATTTTGGGGAGCTTTCTTT,TRBV29-1,TRBD1,few,TRBJ1-1,14
CASSHTSGNSYEQYF,TGTGCCAGCTCCCATACTAGCGGGAACTCCTACGAGCAGTACTTC,TRBV9,TRBD2,NA,TRBJ2-7,15
CSAPRTYQETQYF,TGCAGTGCTCCGCGAACGTACCAAGAGACCCAGTACTTC,TRBV20-1,NA,NA,TRBJ2-5,13
CASSYSGRGLTEAFF,TGTGCCAGCAGTTACTCCGGCAGGGGGCTCACTGAAGCTTTCTTT,TRBV6-6,TRBD1,NA,TRBJ1-1,15
CASSSAYSASSYEQYF,TGTGCCAGCAGTTCAGCCTATAGCGCTAGCTCCTACGAGCAGTACTTC,TRBV28,NA,NA,TRBJ2-7,16
CASRFDDKWGEQFF,TGTGCCAGCAGATTCGACGACAAATGGGGTGAGCAGTTCTTC,TRBV27,NA,few,TRBJ2-1,14
CSARVKEKLFF,TGCAGTGCTAGGGTGAAGGAAAAACTGTTTTTT,TRBV20-1,NA,few,TRBJ1-4,11
CASSPGAAGTNEKLFF,TGCGCCAGCAGTCCAGGGGCCGCAGGGACTAATGAAAAACTGTTTTTT,TRBV5-1,NA,NA,TRBJ1-4,16
CAWSVPGGANEKLFF,TGTGCCTGGAGTGTACCGGGGGGGGCTAATGAAAAACTGTTTTTT,TRBV30,NA,many,TRBJ1-4,15
CAISESVEQFF,TGTGCCATCAGTGAGTCGGTTGAGCAGTTCTTC,TRBV10-3,NA,few,TRBJ2-1,11
CASSFLAGADTQYF,TGTGCCAGCAGCTTTCTAGCGGGAGCAGATACGCAGTATTTT,TRBV5-4,TRBD2,few,TRBJ2-3,14
CSAQGRETQYF,TGCAGTGCCCAGGGTCGAGAGACCCAGTACTTC,TRBV20-1,NA,NA,TRBJ2-5,11
CSARQASGNTIYF,TGCAGTGCTAGACAGGCCTCTGGAAACACCATATATTTT,TRBV20-1,NA,NA,TRBJ1-3,13